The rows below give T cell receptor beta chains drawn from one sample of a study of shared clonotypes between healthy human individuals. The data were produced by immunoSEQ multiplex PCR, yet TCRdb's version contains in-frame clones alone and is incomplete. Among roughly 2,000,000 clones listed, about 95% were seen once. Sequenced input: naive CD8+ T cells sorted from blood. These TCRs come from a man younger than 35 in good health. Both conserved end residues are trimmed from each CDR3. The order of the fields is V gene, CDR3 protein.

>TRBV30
AWSVSPAQGAWETQY
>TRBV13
ASSTTGQGIPSYGYT
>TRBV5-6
ASSEGTAFLNQPQH
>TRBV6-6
ASSSSRAHSGEQY
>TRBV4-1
ASSQYPSGGLNEKLF
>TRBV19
ASSMDKRGDNQPQH
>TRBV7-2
ASSFGGPNYGYT
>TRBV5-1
ASSLGGGLYNEQF
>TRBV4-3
ASSRLTGGTEKLF
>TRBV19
ASSRPGTLVGN
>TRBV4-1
ASSQEARASYEQY
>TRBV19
ASSISGGPSYEQY
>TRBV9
ASSVDLGQGATYGYT
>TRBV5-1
ASSLSGDEQY
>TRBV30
AWSVGANYGYT
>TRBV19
ASSRSSYEQY
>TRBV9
ASSEEFGEQF
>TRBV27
ASSPSASGYNEQF
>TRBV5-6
ASSLALGGSYEQY
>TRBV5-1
ASSLGQGAEYEQY
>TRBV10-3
AISGTSGRVYNEQF
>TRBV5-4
ASSFRDSYGYT
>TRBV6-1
ASSDGLGNTDTQY
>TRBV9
ASSAEDRGRWTEAF
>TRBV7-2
ASSLELFGGHASQETQY
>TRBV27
ASSPVNTGELF
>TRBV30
AWSHARELF
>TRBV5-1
ASSLVGGQYNEQF
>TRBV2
ASSEWGDQPQH
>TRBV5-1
ASSLDSLEQY
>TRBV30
AWSPQGNEQF
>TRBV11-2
ASSLDRVEGYYEQY
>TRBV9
ASSVEQGDSPLH
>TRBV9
ASSPSRVQDYSPLH
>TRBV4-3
ASSQESSYLAEGGNEQF
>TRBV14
ASSQEYRDRENEQF
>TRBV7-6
ASSLGRDLKLF
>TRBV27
ASSLVGAGLMGYGYT
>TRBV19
ASSIAPGAYEQY
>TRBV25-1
ASMTSPVSETQY
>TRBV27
ASSLSAGARGELF
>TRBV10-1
ASGQNPYEQY
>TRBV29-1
SVESAYGYT
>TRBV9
ASSTQGSGYT
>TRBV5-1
ASSFPGAPYEQY
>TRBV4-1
ASSLDSGAYNEQF
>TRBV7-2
ASSHIAGATNEQF
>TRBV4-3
ASSQESWNEQF
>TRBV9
ASSVFFSGELF
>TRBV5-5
ASSLGQTLPYEQY